The rows below give T cell receptor beta chains drawn from one sample of a study of blood T cells in healthy people across ages. TCRdb reprocessed the 5' RACE reads via MiXCR and lists one record per CDR3 protein. The sample has around 650,000 distinct CDR3 sequences, roughly 41% seen once. Input material: blood. These receptors all stem from a man older than 75 in good health. Each CDR3 is given with its conserved first and last residue. A D gene is named only where the DNA matches it firmly. Size values are once, few and many counts, or a class for expanded clones, and some rows have none.

>TRBD2|-|TRBJ2-7|TRBV9
CASSGLASEQYF
TGTGCCAGCAGCGGACTAGCGAGCGAGCAGTACTTC
>-|many|TRBJ2-7|TRBV7-2
CASSSLHEQYF
TGTGCCAGCAGCTCCCTCCACGAGCAGTACTTC
>-|many|TRBJ2-1|TRBV4-2
CASSQDYLTAANYNEQFF
TGTGCCAGCAGCCAAGATTATCTGACAGCGGCTAACTACAATGAGCAGTTCTTC
>-|few|TRBJ1-2|TRBV5-1
CASSLVRGNMDGYTF
TGCGCCAGCAGCTTGGTGCGGGGGAATATGGATGGCTACACCTTC
>-|few|TRBJ2-3|TRBV7-8
CASSTVTSGLRTNTQYF
TGTGCCAGCAGCACCGTCACGTCAGGCCTCCGCACGAATACGCAGTATTTT
>-|few|TRBJ2-4|TRBV6-6
CASSQQQGGLGGSSYF
TGTGCCAGCAGTCAGCAACAAGGTGGCTTGGGTGGGAGTTCGTACTTC
>-|-|TRBJ2-7|TRBV20-1
CSARGADYEQYF
TGCAGTGCTAGAGGGGCAGACTACGAGCAGTACTTC
>-|few|TRBJ2-4|TRBV20-1
CSAPRPGSTKNIQYF
TGCAGTGCTCCCCGTCCAGGTTCGACCAAAAACATTCAGTACTTC
>-|-|TRBJ1-5|TRBV20-1
CSASPADSNQPQHF
TGCAGTGCTAGTCCAGCTGATAGCAATCAGCCCCAGCATTTT
>TRBD2|-|TRBJ2-1|TRBV20-1
CSASLASGINEQFF
TGCAGTGCTAGTTTGGCTAGCGGGATCAATGAGCAGTTCTTC
>-|-|TRBJ2-5|TRBV7-6
CASSSPPRQETQYF
TGTGCCAGCAGCTCCCCCCCCAGGCAAGAGACCCAGTACTTC
>-|-|TRBJ2-5|TRBV6-5
CASSYFVGVQETQYF
TGTGCCAGCAGTTACTTCGTCGGGGTCCAAGAGACCCAGTACTTC
>TRBD2|few|TRBJ2-3|TRBV20-1
CSARDSGRSTDTQYF
TGCAGTGCTAGAGATAGCGGGCGTAGCACAGATACGCAGTATTTT
>TRBD1|-|TRBJ2-3|TRBV20-1
CSARTGGITDTQYF
TGCAGTGCTAGGACAGGGGGGATCACAGATACGCAGTATTTT
>-|-|TRBJ2-4|TRBV15
CATSRDPRQTKNIQYF
TGTGCCACCAGCAGAGATCCGCGACAGACCAAAAACATTCAGTACTTC
>TRBD1|-|TRBJ1-5|TRBV20-1
CSAISGTGGLYQPQHF
TGCAGTGCTATAAGTGGGACAGGGGGCCTCTATCAGCCCCAGCATTTT
>TRBD2|-|TRBJ2-3|TRBV3-1
CASGRGGSYTQYF
TGTGCCAGCGGGCGGGGGGGCTCGTATACACAGTATTTT
>TRBD1|-|TRBJ1-5|TRBV6-5
CASSYSRQGGHSNQPQHF
TGTGCCAGCAGTTACTCGAGGCAGGGGGGGCATAGCAATCAGCCCCAGCATTTT